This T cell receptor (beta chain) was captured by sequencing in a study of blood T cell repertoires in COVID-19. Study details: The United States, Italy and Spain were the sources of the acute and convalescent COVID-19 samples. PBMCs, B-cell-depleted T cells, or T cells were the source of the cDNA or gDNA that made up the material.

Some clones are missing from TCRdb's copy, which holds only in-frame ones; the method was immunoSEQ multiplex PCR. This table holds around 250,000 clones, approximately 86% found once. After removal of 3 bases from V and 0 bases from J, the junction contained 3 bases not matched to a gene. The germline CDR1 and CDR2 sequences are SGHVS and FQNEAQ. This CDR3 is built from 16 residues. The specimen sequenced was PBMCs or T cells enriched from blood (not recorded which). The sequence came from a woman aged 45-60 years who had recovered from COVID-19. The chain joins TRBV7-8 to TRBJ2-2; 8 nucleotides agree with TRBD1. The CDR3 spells CASSFAGQANTGELFF. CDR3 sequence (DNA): TGTGCCAGCAGCTTTGCGGGACAGGCGAACACCGGGGAGCTGTTTTTT.